Below, 14 T cell receptor beta chains from the same sample are listed, as sequenced in a study of cytomegalovirus exposure and HLA in healthy donors. PCR was performed using 60 Vbeta and 13 Jbeta primers. Measured with immunoSEQ multiplex PCR; TCRdb has only the in-frame clones, and not every one. The data show roughly 130,000 clones, 80% to 85% seen once. Source material: PBMCs. The receptors originated from a boy younger than 18 in good health and CMV-seronegative.

This rearrangement joins TRBV5-1 to TRBJ1-1, with TRBD1 as a possible D gene (5 bases). CDR1 and CDR2 from the germline V gene are SGHRS and YFSETQ. The V end lost 1 base, the J end lost 3 bases, and 10 bases lay between the germline ends. This CDR3 has 14 residues. CDR3 sequence reads: CASSLRGEDTEAFF. CDR3 sequence (DNA): TGCGCCAGCAGCTTGAGAGGGGAGGACACTGAAGCTTTCTTT.

In its sample, this clone was seen a few times. The chain carries TRBV5-4 and TRBJ2-7; 9 bases are shared with TRBD1. Germline CDR1 SGHNT, CDR2 YYREEE (reference sequence). The CDR3 covers 13 residues. Unmatched junction bases numbered 4, after V lost 5 bases and J lost 4 bases. The CDR3 loop is CASSLTGGYEQYF. Written as DNA, the CDR3 is TGTGCCAGCAGTTTGACAGGGGGGTACGAGCAGTACTTC.

V gene TRBV2 combines with J gene TRBJ2-1, with TRBD2 matching over 12 bases. CDR3 size: 15 residues. The germline gives CDR1 SNHLY, CDR2 FYNNEI. Germline trimming cut 6 bases from V and 7 bases from J; bases unmatched to any gene: 7. The CDR3 here is CASRTGLAGRNEQFF. CDR3 in DNA: TGTGCCAGCAGGACTGGACTAGCGGGGAGGAATGAGCAGTTCTTC.

This clone was counted a few times. The genes are TRBV21-1 and TRBJ1-5; the table's D call TRBD1 went unverified against the DNA. TRBV21-1 is a pseudogene locus. This CDR3 has 15 residues. The CDR3 region is CASSTRQGGVQPQHF. The CDR3 DNA reads TGTGCCAGCAGCACCCGACAGGGGGGTGTTCAGCCCCAGCATTTT.

The rearrangement uses TRBV7-9 and TRBJ2-1; 7 positions agree with TRBD2. Germline V CDR1 and CDR2: SEHNR, FQNEAQ (reference sequence). Trimming removed 1 base from V and 6 bases from J; junction bases left unmatched: 3. CDR3 length equals 14 residues. CDR3 DNA: TGTGCCAGCAGCTTAGGCCTAGCGGCCAATGAGCAGTTCTTC. It codes for CASSLGLAANEQFF. The full variable domain, its missing parts supplied by reference TRBV7-9 and TRBJ2-1, is DTGVSQNPRHKITKRGQNVTFRCDPISEHNRLYWYRQTLGQGPEFLTYFQNEAQLEKSRLLSDRFSAERPKGSFSTLEIQRTEQGDSAMYLCASSLGLAANEQFFGPGTRLTVL.

The chain links TRBV5-1 to TRBJ2-7; unclear D gene. CDR3 size: 11 residues. Germline V gene data show CDR1 as SGHRS and CDR2 as YFSETQ. V lost 5 bases and J 6 bases, leaving 9 bases between the germline ends. The CDR3 DNA follows: TGCGCCAGCAGTACAAACACCGAGCAGTACTTC. Encoded protein: CASSTNTEQYF.

V usage is TRBV6-6 and J usage is TRBJ1-5; tentatively, D is TRBD1 (6 bases). Trimming cost V 4 bases and J 0 bases, with 10 bases left between them. From germline, CDR1 is MNHNY and CDR2 SVGAGI (reference sequence). CDR3 length equals 15 residues. CDR3 residues: CASSFMDSSNQPQHF. CDR3 coding DNA: TGTGCCAGCAGTTTCATGGACAGTAGCAATCAGCCCCAGCATTTT.

The chain has TRBV6-1 and TRBJ2-5; D perhaps matches TRBD2 (6 bases). Looked up from germline, CDR1 is MNHNS and CDR2 is SASEGT. CDR3 length equals 13 residues. Deletions cut 3 bases from V and 7 bases from J, with 12 bases between. The CDR3 bases are TGTGCCAGCAGTGATCGGGACTCTCGGACCCAGTACTTC. It yields the protein CASSDRDSRTQYF.

The chain links TRBV27 to TRBJ2-1; 8 bases agree with TRBD1. The V and J ends lost 2 bases and 2 bases, in that order; junction bases with no gene match: 14. This CDR3 region has 19 residues. CDR1 is MNHEY, CDR2 SMNVEV, per germline (reference sequence). CDR3 nucleotide sequence: TGTGCCAGCAGTTTAATTGGCCCCGGGACAGGTCCCGCCTACAATGAGCAGTTCTTC. Its protein is CASSLIGPGTGPAYNEQFF.

V is TRBV4-2 and J is TRBJ1-1, with D possibly TRBD1 on 5 matching bases. Trimming left V 4 bases short and J 0 bases short, with 12 bases between. The CDR3 has 15 residues. Germline loops: CDR1 LGHNA, CDR2 YNFKEQ. CDR3 DNA sequence: TGTGCCAGCAGCCCCGTCCAGGGCTTGAACACTGAAGCTTTCTTT. Residues: CASSPVQGLNTEAFF.

This rearrangement joins TRBV30 to TRBJ1-4, with D tentatively TRBD1 (6 bases). CDR3 length equals 14 residues. CDR1 is GTSNPN and CDR2 is SVGIG in the germline V gene (reference sequence). Trimming pared 8 bases from V and 7 bases from J, leaving 20 bases between. The chain's CDR3 is CASGQSGLGEKLFF. The DNA of the CDR3 is TGTGCCAGCGGACAGTCCGGACTAGGTGAAAAACTGTTTTTT.

The genes are TRBV6-1 and TRBJ1-2, with D unclear. Germline V gene data show CDR1 as MNHNS and CDR2 as SASEGT. V was pared by 6 bases and J by 8 bases, with 19 bases between. This CDR3 is built from 14 residues. The DNA of the CDR3 is TGTGCCAGCAGCAACGACTTCCCCCAAGGAGGCTACACCTTC. This gives the protein CASSNDFPQGGYTF.

The chain links TRBV7-8 to TRBJ2-3; 8 positions agree with TRBD2. The CDR3 totals 17 residues. J lost 0 bases, V lost 2 bases, and 7 bases had no gene match. Germline CDR1 and CDR2: SGHVS and FQNEAQ. The CDR3 DNA reads TGTGCCAGCAGCTTATCGGGGGGGAGACACAGCACAGATACGCAGTATTTT. It yields the protein CASSLSGGRHSTDTQYF.

CDR3 sequence (DNA): TGTGCCAGTACACCGGTCGGGACTTCCTATGGCTACACCTTC. Its protein is CASTPVGTSYGYTF. V is TRBV19 and J is TRBJ1-2; possible D gene TRBD1, 5 bases. The CDR3 spans 14 residues. The V gene lost 7 bases and the J gene lost 4 bases, with 16 bases spanning the gap. The germline CDR1 and CDR2 sequences are LNHDA and SQIVND (reference sequence).